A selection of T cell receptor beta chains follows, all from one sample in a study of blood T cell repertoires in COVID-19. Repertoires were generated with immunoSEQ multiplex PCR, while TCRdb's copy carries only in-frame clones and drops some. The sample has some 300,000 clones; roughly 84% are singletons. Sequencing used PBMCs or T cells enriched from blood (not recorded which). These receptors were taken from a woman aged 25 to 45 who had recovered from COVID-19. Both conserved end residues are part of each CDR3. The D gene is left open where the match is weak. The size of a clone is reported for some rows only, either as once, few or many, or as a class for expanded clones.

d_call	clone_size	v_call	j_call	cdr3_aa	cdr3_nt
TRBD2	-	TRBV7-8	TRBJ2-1	CASSLQRGGRNEQFF	TGTGCCAGCAGCCTTCAGCGGGGGGGCCGCAATGAGCAGTTCTTC
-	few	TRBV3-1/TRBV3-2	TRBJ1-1	CASSQGDSVFTEAFF	TGTGCCAGCAGCCAAGGGGACTCTGTGTTCACTGAAGCTTTCTTT
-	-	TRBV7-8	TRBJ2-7	CASSLIPGDPSSYEQYF	TGTGCCAGCAGCTTAATTCCGGGGGACCCGAGCTCCTACGAGCAGTACTTC
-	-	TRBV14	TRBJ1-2	CASSYLTGGYGYTF	TGTGCCAGCAGCTATTTGACAGGCGGCTATGGCTACACCTTC
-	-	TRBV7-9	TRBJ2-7	CASSFAGYEQYF	TGTGCCAGCAGCTTCGCCGGTTACGAGCAGTACTTC
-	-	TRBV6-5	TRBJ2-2	CASSSPTGIGELFF	TGTGCCAGCAGTTCCCCAACAGGGATCGGGGAGCTGTTTTTT
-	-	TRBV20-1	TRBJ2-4	CSARRQRF	TGCAGTGCTAGGCGGCAGCGGTTC
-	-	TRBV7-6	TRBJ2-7	CASSQGPGAADEQYF	TGTGCCAGCAGCCAAGGTCCCGGAGCTGCGGACGAGCAGTACTTC
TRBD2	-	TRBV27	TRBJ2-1	CASSFGTSSYNEQFF	TGTGCCAGCAGTTTCGGGACTAGTTCCTACAATGAGCAGTTCTTC
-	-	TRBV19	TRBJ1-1	CASSATAGVNTEAFF	TGTGCCAGTAGTGCAACTGCAGGGGTGAACACTGAAGCTTTCTTT
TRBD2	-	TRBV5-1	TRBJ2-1	CASSLEASGGVNEQFF	TGCGCCAGCAGCTTGGAGGCTAGCGGGGGGGTAAATGAGCAGTTCTTC
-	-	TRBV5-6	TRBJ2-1	CASRGFVGNEQFF	TGTGCCAGCCGCGGGTTTGTGGGCAATGAGCAGTTCTTC
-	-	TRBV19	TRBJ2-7	CASSIGNREGEQYF	TGTGCCAGTAGTATAGGTAACAGGGAAGGCGAGCAGTACTTC
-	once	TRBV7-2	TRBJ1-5	CASSQGLSNQPQHF	TGTGCCAGCAGCCAGGGGTTAAGCAATCAGCCCCAGCATTTT
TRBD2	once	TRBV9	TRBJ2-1	CASSGRTRDEQFF	TGTGCCAGCAGCGGCCGGACTAGGGATGAGCAGTTCTTC
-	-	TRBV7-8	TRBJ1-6	CASSLEGGGWDNSPLHF	TGTGCCAGCAGCTTAGAGGGCGGGGGTTGGGATAATTCACCCCTCCACTTT
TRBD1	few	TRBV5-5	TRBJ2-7	CASNKPGTVYEQYF	TGTGCCAGCAACAAACCCGGGACAGTCTACGAGCAGTACTTC
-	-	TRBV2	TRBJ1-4	CASSEDREFEKLFF	TGTGCCAGCAGTGAAGACAGGGAATTCGAAAAACTGTTTTTT
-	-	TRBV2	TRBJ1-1	CASSKQGEDTEAFF	TGTGCCAGCAGTAAACAGGGAGAGGACACTGAAGCTTTCTTT
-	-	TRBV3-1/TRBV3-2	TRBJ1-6	CASSQAGVDSPLHF	TGTGCCAGCAGCCAAGCAGGGGTCGACTCACCCCTCCACTTT
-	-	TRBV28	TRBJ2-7	CASSPNTYEQYF	TGTGCCAGCAGTCCGAACACCTACGAGCAGTACTTC
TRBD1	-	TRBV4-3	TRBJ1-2	CASSQAGGQGYGYTF	TGCGCCAGCAGCCAAGCCGGGGGACAGGGCTATGGCTACACCTTC
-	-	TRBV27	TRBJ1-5	CASSSTNRISSNQPQHF	TGTGCCAGCAGCTCCACAAACAGGATTTCTAGCAATCAGCCCCAGCATTTT
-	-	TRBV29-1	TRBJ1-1	CSGLTATTNTEAFF	TGCAGCGGATTGACAGCAACAACGAACACTGAAGCTTTCTTT
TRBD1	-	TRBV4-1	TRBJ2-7	CASSHHGQGNTYEQYF	TGCGCCAGCAGCCACCACGGACAGGGGAACACCTACGAGCAGTACTTC
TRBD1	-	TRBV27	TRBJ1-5	CASSPGTGVNQPQHF	TGTGCCAGCAGTCCGGGGACAGGGGTGAATCAGCCCCAGCATTTT
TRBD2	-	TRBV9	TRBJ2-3	CASSGGLAGIPTDTQYF	TGTGCCAGCAGCGGAGGACTAGCGGGGATCCCCACAGATACGCAGTATTTT